Below, one T cell receptor beta chain is given with its context. These data are taken from a study of blood T cell repertoires in COVID-19. As for the study in general: The cDNA or gDNA used as material had been derived from T cells, B-cell-depleted T cells, or PBMCs.

Profiling relied on immunoSEQ multiplex PCR, and the TCRdb table lists in-frame clones only, not all of them. Seen here are around 260,000 clones, 87% observed once, and the top ten hold under 2.5%. CDR1 and CDR2 (germline): MNHEY, SVGEGT. V was clipped by 0 bases and J by 6 bases, with 12 bases between them. This CDR3 has 14 residues. The chain recombines TRBV6-2 or TRBV6-3 with TRBJ2-7; perhaps TRBD2 as D (6 bases). The receptor was isolated from a woman aged 50 to 60 with acute or convalescent COVID-19. Sequencing input: peripheral blood. The CDR3 loop is CASSYSAGIGEQYF. The CDR3 DNA follows: TGTGCCAGCAGTTACTCGGCGGGGATCGGCGAGCAGTACTTC.